Shown below are 23 T cell receptor beta chains from a single sample sequenced in a study of blood T cell repertoires in COVID-19 (dated by TCRdb to the early 2020s). Libraries were made using the immunoSEQ multiplex PCR assay. The table was pulled from immuneACCESS by TCRdb, which kept in-frame rearrangements only. Such tables lose some clones; where checked, under half of the loss comes from unresolved V genes, and the rest has no known cause. Present in this sample are nearly 55,000 clones, about 89% of which were seen just once. About 7.3% of the sample is in the top ten clones. The sample was peripheral blood. The origin of the receptors is a woman between 55 and 75 years old with active or convalescent COVID-19.

This clone was seen just once. The chain joins TRBV25-1 to TRBJ2-6; no firm D call. Trimming removed 4 bases at V and 0 bases at J, with 4 bases between. The CDR3 contains 14 residues. Germline V gene sequence: CDR1 MGHDK, CDR2 SYGVNS. The CDR3 DNA is TGTGCCAGCAGTGGTAGCTCTGGGGCCAACGTCCTGACTTTC. Its translation is CASSGSSGANVLTF.

This clone was recorded a few times. V is TRBV28 and J is TRBJ2-7; the match to TRBD1 covers 8 bases. The CDR3 sequence is 14 residues long. Germline V lookup: CDR1 MDHEN, CDR2 SYDVKM. V gave up 4 bases and J gave up 6 bases; unmatched junction bases: 8. The CDR3 nucleotides are TGTGCCAGCAGTTCGGACAGGGCTCCCCTCGAGCAGTACTTC. It codes for CASSSDRAPLEQYF.

This chain links TRBV3-1 (or the pseudogene TRBV3-2) with TRBJ2-1, with a weak D call TRBD2 (6 bases). This CDR3 spans 17 amino acids. Germline-derived CDR1 and CDR2 are LGHDT and YNNKEL (reference sequence). Trimming removed 4 bases at V and 0 bases at J, with 16 bases between. The CDR3 DNA is TGTGCCAGCAGCCCACGTACGAGCGGGCCCTCCTACAATGAGCAGTTCTTC. This encodes CASSPRTSGPSYNEQFF.

J is TRBJ2-1 and V is TRBV9, with 11 bases identical to TRBD1. This CDR3 comprises 15 residues. V was clipped by 2 bases and J by 7 bases; unmatched bases: 5. Per germline, CDR1 SGDLS and CDR2 YYNGEE. The CDR3 DNA sequence: TGTGCCAGCAGCGTCATGGACAGGGGGCAAAATGAGCAGTTCTTC. Its protein is CASSVMDRGQNEQFF. The full variable domain, rest sourced from reference TRBV9 and TRBJ2-1, is DSGVTQTPKHLITATGQRVTLRCSPRSGDLSVYWYQQSLDQGLQFLIQYYNGEERAKGNILERFSAQQFPDLHSELNLSSLELGDSALYFCASSVMDRGQNEQFFGPGTRLTVL.

The genes are TRBV5-4 and TRBJ2-7; tentatively, D is TRBD2 (5 bases). Trimming left V 1 base short and J 2 bases short, with 7 bases between. Per germline, CDR1 SGHNT and CDR2 YYREEE (reference sequence). CDR3 length equals 13 residues. DNA of the CDR3: TGTGCCAGCAGCTTGCCGGGGACCTACGAGCAGTACTTC. This sequence encodes CASSLPGTYEQYF.

The chain joins TRBV7-3 to TRBJ2-7; D perhaps matches TRBD1 (6 bases). Trimming left V 10 bases short and J 3 bases short, with 22 bases between. This CDR3 spans 15 amino acids. Germline CDR1 SGHTA, CDR2 FQGTGA. CDR3 residues: CANVRGPNSFYEQYF. In DNA, the CDR3 is TGTGCCAACGTCAGGGGACCCAACTCATTCTACGAGCAGTACTTC.

V gene TRBV30 combines with J gene TRBJ2-2; TRBD1 matches 7 bases. CDR1 is GTSNPN, CDR2 SVGIG, per germline (reference sequence). J was trimmed by 1 base and V by 3 bases; bases with no gene match: 5. The CDR3 is 15 residues long. CDR3 in DNA: TGTGCCTGGAGATGGAGACAGGGGAACACCGGGGAGCTGTTTTTT. Residues: CAWRWRQGNTGELFF. Combining the CDR3 with reference TRBV30 and TRBJ2-2 gives the whole variable domain SQTIHQWPATLVQPVGSPLSLECTVEGTSNPNLYWYRQAAGRGLQLLFYSVGIGQISSEVPQNLSASRPQDRQFILSSKKLLLSDSGFYLCAWRWRQGNTGELFFGEGSRLTVL.

The rearrangement uses TRBV14 and TRBJ2-1; 7 positions match TRBD2. Trimming removed 1 base from V and 5 bases from J; junction bases left unmatched: 5. The CDR3 has 15 residues. The germline V gene encodes CDR1 SGHDN and CDR2 FVKESK. The CDR3 region is CASSQVAGADNEQFF. The CDR3 bases are TGTGCCAGCAGCCAAGTGGCGGGAGCCGACAATGAGCAGTTCTTC.

The rearrangement uses TRBV4-2 and TRBJ1-6; no firm D call. The V end lost 0 bases, the J end lost 9 bases, and 9 bases lay between the germline ends. CDR3 size: 14 residues. The germline gives CDR1 LGHNA, CDR2 YNFKEQ. CDR3 sequence (DNA): TGTGCCAGCAGCCAAGAAGCACTTACTTCACCCCTCCACTTT. This translates into CASSQEALTSPLHF.

V gene TRBV28 combines with J gene TRBJ2-7; perhaps TRBD1 as D (6 bases). Germline values: CDR1 MDHEN, CDR2 SYDVKM. Trimming pared 9 bases from V and 7 bases from J, leaving 19 bases between. CDR3 length: 13 residues. The CDR3: CASKMTGQGEQYF. The CDR3 DNA follows: TGTGCCAGTAAGATGACAGGTCAAGGGGAGCAGTACTTC.

This clone showed up just once. This sequence joins TRBV18 and TRBJ2-5, with 7 nucleotides matching TRBD2. The CDR3 is 14 amino acids. Germline trimming cut 3 bases from V and 2 bases from J; bases unmatched to any gene: 3. CDR1 and CDR2 (germline): KGHSH, LQKENI. The CDR3 DNA sequence: TGTGCCAGCTCACCTCCTAGCGGACAAGAGACCCAGTACTTC. It yields the protein CASSPPSGQETQYF.

The table lists this clone with a count of one. The rearrangement uses TRBV10-3 and TRBJ2-3; 10 bases are shared with TRBD2. The germline CDR1 and CDR2 sequences are ENHRY and SYGVKD. CDR3 length equals 14 residues. The V gene end was trimmed by 10 bases and the J gene end by 3 bases; junction bases not matched to a gene: 7. The DNA for the CDR3 is TGTGCCACCTCCGGGACTAGCGCTACAGATACGCAGTATTTT. It specifies CATSGTSATDTQYF.

The chain couples TRBV4-2 to TRBJ2-1; 9 bases align to TRBD2. Germline CDR1 reads LGHNA; CDR2 reads YNFKEQ. This CDR3 contains 17 residues. V was pared by 0 bases and J by 9 bases, with 12 bases of the junction left unmatched. CDR3 nucleotide sequence: TGTGCCAGCAGCCAAGATCTAGCGGGAACGGTGGGGAGTGAGCAGTTCTTC. Amino acid sequence: CASSQDLAGTVGSEQFF.

This clone showed up just once. The V and J genes are TRBV12-3 or TRBV12-4 and TRBJ2-3; the D is unclear. The ends were cut back, 6 bases at V and 5 bases at J, with 9 bases in the middle. The CDR3 covers 12 residues. The CDR3 nucleotides are TGTGCCAGCAGCCCCAGAAGAGATACGCAGTATTTT. This codes for CASSPRRDTQYF.

This rearrangement joins TRBV7-8 to TRBJ2-7; D may be TRBD2 (5 bases). The CDR3 is 16 amino acids. V lost 2 bases and J 2 bases, leaving 16 bases between the germline ends. The germline gives CDR1 SGHVS, CDR2 FQNEAQ. CDR3 nucleotide sequence: TGTGCCAGCAGCTTAAAAGAGGCGGACTCGACCTACGAGCAGTACTTC. Its translation is CASSLKEADSTYEQYF.

The chain carries TRBV6-5 and TRBJ1-2; D may be TRBD1 (6 bases). Trimming left V 6 bases short and J 6 bases short, with 20 bases between. Germline V gives CDR1 MNHEY, CDR2 SVGAGI. CDR3 length equals 15 residues. The CDR3: CASRSIRGRGDGYTF. The CDR3 bases are TGTGCCAGCAGATCCATCAGGGGCCGGGGGGATGGCTACACCTTC.

The genes are TRBV6-5 and TRBJ2-7; D might be TRBD1 (5 bases). Germline assignment: CDR1 MNHEY and CDR2 SVGAGI. V lost 2 bases and J 6 bases, leaving 8 bases between the germline ends. The CDR3 covers 12 residues. The DNA of the CDR3 is TGTGCCAGCAGTTACCCAGGGTCCGAGCAGTACTTC. Translating it yields CASSYPGSEQYF.

V usage is TRBV4-2 and J usage is TRBJ1-5; D may be TRBD1 (6 bases). Per germline, CDR1 LGHNA and CDR2 YNFKEQ. With 3 bases removed from V and 6 bases from J, the gap between germline ends came to 21 bases. The CDR3 loop spans 17 amino acids. As DNA, the CDR3 is TGTGCCAGCAGCCAGCCCAATGGGGGCGCGAAGAGTCAGCCCCAGCATTTT. Amino acid sequence: CASSQPNGGAKSQPQHF.

This chain joins TRBV28 and TRBJ1-6; TRBD1 agrees at 9 bases. The V and J ends lost 1 base and 6 bases, in that order; junction bases with no gene match: 4. The CDR3 totals 16 residues. In germline, CDR1 is MDHEN, CDR2 SYDVKM. The CDR3 spells CASSLLTGQGNSPLHF. The CDR3 DNA reads as TGTGCCAGCAGTTTATTAACGGGACAGGGTAATTCACCCCTCCACTTT. Looking up the rest from reference TRBV28 and TRBJ1-6 gives the full variable domain: DVKVTQSSRYLVKRTGEKVFLECVQDMDHENMFWYRQDPGLGLRLIYFSYDVKMKEKGDIPEGYSVSREKKERFSLILESASTNQTSMYLCASSLLTGQGNSPLHFGNGTRLTVT.

The V call is TRBV4-2, the J call TRBJ1-6; no firm D call. V lost 1 base, J lost 0 bases, and 10 bases lay in between. The germline gives CDR1 LGHNA, CDR2 YNFKEQ. The CDR3 spans 17 residues. CDR3 bases: TGTGCCAGCAGCCAAGTTTCCGTGAGCTCCTATAATTCACCCCTCCACTTT. Protein: CASSQVSVSSYNSPLHF.

The gene calls are TRBV28 and TRBJ1-6; D might be TRBD1 (5 bases). Germline V gives CDR1 MDHEN, CDR2 SYDVKM. V was cut by 3 bases and J by 10 bases, with 10 bases left in between. The CDR3 is made up of 13 amino acids. CDR3 sequence reads: CASSFQGKSPLHF. In DNA, the CDR3 is TGTGCCAGCAGTTTTCAGGGAAAATCACCCCTCCACTTT.

The chain employs TRBV28 and TRBJ2-3, with TRBD2 matching 8 bases. Trimming took 5 bases from V and 6 from J; bases not matched to a gene: 19. The CDR3 is 18 residues long. Germline V gives CDR1 MDHEN, CDR2 SYDVKM. The chain's CDR3 is CASSLLGYITGGRDTQYF. DNA of the CDR3: TGTGCCAGCAGTCTCCTGGGCTATATCACGGGGGGGCGGGATACGCAGTATTTT. Drawing the rest from reference TRBV28 and TRBJ2-3, the complete variable domain is DVKVTQSSRYLVKRTGEKVFLECVQDMDHENMFWYRQDPGLGLRLIYFSYDVKMKEKGDIPEGYSVSREKKERFSLILESASTNQTSMYLCASSLLGYITGGRDTQYFGPGTRLTVL.

The V and J genes are TRBV12-3 or TRBV12-4 and TRBJ1-2, with D possibly matching TRBD1 (6 bases). The V and J ends lost 4 bases and 4 bases respectively, with 10 bases between them. The CDR3 has 13 residues. In DNA form, the CDR3 reads TGTGCCAGCAGTTCCCAGGGGAGCTATGGCTACACCTTC. This codes for CASSSQGSYGYTF.